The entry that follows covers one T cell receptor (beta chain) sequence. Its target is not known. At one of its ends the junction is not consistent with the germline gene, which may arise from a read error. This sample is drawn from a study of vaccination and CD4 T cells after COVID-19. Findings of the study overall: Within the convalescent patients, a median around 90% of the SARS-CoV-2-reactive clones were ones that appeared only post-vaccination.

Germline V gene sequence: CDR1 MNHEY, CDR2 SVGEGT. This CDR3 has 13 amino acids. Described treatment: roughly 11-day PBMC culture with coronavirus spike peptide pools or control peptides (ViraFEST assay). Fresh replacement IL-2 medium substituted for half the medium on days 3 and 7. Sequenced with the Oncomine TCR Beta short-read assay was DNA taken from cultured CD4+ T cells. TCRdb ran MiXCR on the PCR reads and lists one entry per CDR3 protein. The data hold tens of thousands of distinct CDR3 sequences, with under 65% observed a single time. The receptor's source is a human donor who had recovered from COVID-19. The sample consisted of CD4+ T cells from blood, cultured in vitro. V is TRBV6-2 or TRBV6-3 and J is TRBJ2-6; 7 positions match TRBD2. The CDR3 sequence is CAGRGAGANVPTF. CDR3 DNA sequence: TGTGCCGGGAGGGGCGCTGGGGCCAACGTCCCGACTTTC.